One sample yielded the 20 T cell receptor beta chains listed below, sequenced in a study of T cell responses to AZD1222 COVID-19 vaccine. Profiling relied on immunoSEQ multiplex PCR, and the TCRdb table lists in-frame clones only, not all of them. This table holds more than 150,000 clones, approximately 86% found once. The material was peripheral blood, obtained on day 0 of AZD1222 vaccination. Every receptor here comes from an adult in good health.

V and J are TRBV19 and TRBJ2-2; 7 nucleotides match TRBD1. Germline CDR1 reads LNHDA; CDR2 reads SQIVND (reference sequence). With V trimmed by 0 bases and J by 5 bases, 12 bases remained unmatched. The CDR3 is 18 amino acids. This CDR3 is CASSIDRWYRGITGELFF. CDR3 nucleotide sequence: TGTGCCAGTAGTATAGATAGGTGGTACAGGGGTATTACCGGGGAGCTGTTTTTT.

The V gene is TRBV7-2, the J gene TRBJ1-6; tentatively, D is TRBD1 (5 bases). CDR3 length: 14 residues. CDR1 SGHTA and CDR2 FQGNSA come from the germline V gene. The V gene lost 3 bases and the J gene lost 9 bases, with 12 bases spanning the gap. The CDR3 DNA follows: TGTGCCAGCAGCTTGGGGGATGGGGTTTCACCCCTCCACTTT. This codes for CASSLGDGVSPLHF.

J is TRBJ2-5 and V is TRBV7-9, with a weak D call TRBD1 (5 bases). Looked up from germline, CDR1 is SEHNR and CDR2 is FQNEAQ (reference sequence). The length of the CDR3 is 14 residues. The V end lost 3 bases, the J end lost 1 base, and 9 bases lay between the germline ends. CDR3 sequence: CASSFRQTQETQYF. Here the CDR3 DNA reads TGTGCCAGCAGCTTCCGACAGACCCAAGAGACCCAGTACTTC. The complete variable domain, with remaining parts taken from reference TRBV7-9 and TRBJ2-5, reads DTGVSQNPRHKITKRGQNVTFRCDPISEHNRLYWYRQTLGQGPEFLTYFQNEAQLEKSRLLSDRFSAERPKGSFSTLEIQRTEQGDSAMYLCASSFRQTQETQYFGPGTRLLVL.

The J gene is TRBJ2-2, the V gene TRBV15, with 8 positions matching TRBD1. Germline V CDR1 and CDR2: LNHNV, YYDKDF (reference sequence). Unmatched junction bases numbered 4, after V lost 3 bases and J lost 1 base. The CDR3 runs to 16 residues. The CDR3 coding sequence is TGTGCCACCAGCAGGGCCGGGACAGGGAACACCGGGGAGCTGTTTTTT. Translating it yields CATSRAGTGNTGELFF.

The chain employs TRBV6-5 and TRBJ1-5; D is unclear. The CDR3 runs to 13 residues. The V gene's germline CDR1 is MNHEY and CDR2 SVGAGI. Trimming removed 0 bases from V and 3 bases from J, with 3 bases in between. The CDR3 loop is CASSYSVNQPQHF. DNA for the CDR3: TGTGCCAGCAGTTACTCGGTCAATCAGCCCCAGCATTTT.

The V call is TRBV7-2, the J call TRBJ2-4; 8 nucleotides match TRBD1. Looked up from germline, CDR1 is SGHTA and CDR2 is FQGNSA. The CDR3 is 15 residues long. V lost 1 base, J lost 8 bases, and 7 bases stayed unmatched. The CDR3 nucleotides read TGTGCCAGCAGCTTAGATAGCAGGGGGCGAGACATTCAGTACTTC. This gives the protein CASSLDSRGRDIQYF.

The CDR3 coding sequence is TGTGCCAGCAGTCCAATAGCGGGAGGGCCGTGGGAGACCCAGTACTTC. Translating it yields CASSPIAGGPWETQYF. The genes are TRBV28 and TRBJ2-5; TRBD2 agrees at 11 bases. Germline V gives CDR1 MDHEN, CDR2 SYDVKM. V dropped 5 bases and J dropped 5; count of bases not matched to a gene: 10. CDR3 size: 16 residues.

Points on this clone: This specimen includes other DNA sequences encoding the same CDR3. The chain carries TRBV5-1 and TRBJ2-2; 8 positions agree with TRBD2. CDR3 length equals 15 residues. V trimming: 1 base; J trimming: 2 bases; junction bases outside the gene matches: 1. Germline CDR1 and CDR2: SGHRS and YFSETQ. The CDR3 protein is CASSLTSGNTGELFF. DNA of the CDR3: TGCGCCAGCAGCTTGACTAGCGGAAACACCGGGGAGCTGTTTTTT.

V and J are TRBV7-2 and TRBJ2-3; no clear D. Trimming removed 2 bases at V and 4 bases at J, with 7 bases between. The CDR3 spans 13 residues. The V gene's germline CDR1 is SGHTA and CDR2 FQGNSA. The CDR3 nucleotides are TGTGCCAGCAGCTTATTTCCCCCAGATACGCAGTATTTT. Translating gives CASSLFPPDTQYF.

This clone showed up just once. The rearrangement joins TRBV14 to TRBJ2-2; 10 nucleotides match TRBD1. This CDR3 spans 17 amino acids. CDR1 is SGHDN, CDR2 FVKESK, per germline. Unmatched junction bases numbered 7, after V lost 0 bases and J lost 6 bases. CDR3 region: CASSQEIDRGRAGELFF. CDR3 coding DNA: TGTGCCAGCAGCCAAGAGATCGACAGGGGGCGGGCCGGGGAGCTGTTTTTT.

There are a few counts of this clone. The chain combines TRBV4-1 with TRBJ1-2, with a possible D match to TRBD1 (5 bases). Germline V lookup: CDR1 MGHRA, CDR2 YSYEKL. Trimming left V 1 base short and J 7 bases short, with 13 bases between. The CDR3 length is 14 residues. In DNA form, the CDR3 reads TGCGCCAGCAGCCAAGTGGGGCTTGCGGGTGGCTACACCTTC. Amino acids: CASSQVGLAGGYTF.

The genes are TRBV11-2 and TRBJ1-2; D remains ambiguous. Trimming took off 2 bases at V and 3 bases at J, with 7 bases between the two ends. Germline CDR1 is SGHAT and CDR2 is FQNNGV. CDR3 length: 13 amino acids. CDR3 bases: TGTGCCAGCAGCTTACTCAGTTACTATGGCTACACCTTC. Residues: CASSLLSYYGYTF. Complete variable domain (other parts from reference TRBV11-2 and TRBJ1-2): EAGVAQSPRYKIIEKRQSVAFWCNPISGHATLYWYQQILGQGPKLLIQFQNNGVVDDSQLPKDRFSAERLKGVDSTLKIQPAKLEDSAVYLCASSLLSYYGYTFGSGTRLTVV.

The table lists this clone with a few counts. This chain links TRBV10-3 with TRBJ2-1; the match to TRBD1 covers 7 bases. V dropped 5 bases and J dropped 3; count of bases not matched to a gene: 4. Germline values: CDR1 ENHRY, CDR2 SYGVKD. This CDR3 spans 14 amino acids. CDR3 DNA: TGTGCCATCAGTCCGGGACAGAACTACAATGAGCAGTTCTTC. This sequence encodes CAISPGQNYNEQFF.

This chain links TRBV2 with TRBJ1-2, with D perhaps TRBD1 (5 bases). Germline V lookup: CDR1 SNHLY, CDR2 FYNNEI. The CDR3 runs 13 residues. V dropped 6 bases and J dropped 5 bases, with 13 bases sitting between them. CDR3: CASSGAPGYGYTF. CDR3 sequence (DNA): TGTGCCAGCAGCGGGGCCCCAGGATATGGCTACACCTTC.

This chain links TRBV11-2 with TRBJ2-1; D is possibly TRBD2 (6 bases). Germline V gene data show CDR1 as SGHAT and CDR2 as FQNNGV. Trimming shortened V by 0 bases and J by 6 bases, and 12 bases separated the two germline ends. The CDR3 extends over 15 amino acids. DNA of the CDR3: TGTGCCAGCAGCTTAGATAGTTCCGGGGGCAATGAGCAGTTCTTC. Translation gives CASSLDSSGGNEQFF.

The V gene is TRBV27, the J gene TRBJ1-6; the D gene is possibly TRBD1 (6 bases). This CDR3 region has 16 residues. Between the trimmed V and J ends, which lost 9 bases and 0 bases, there was a span of 15 bases. Germline CDR1 reads MNHEY; CDR2 reads SMNVEV (reference sequence). CDR3 nucleotides: TGTGCCAGAAGGAAAGACAGGAGCTCCTATAATTCACCCCTCCACTTT. It encodes CARRKDRSSYNSPLHF.

The chain has TRBV4-1 and TRBJ1-5; no clear D. The CDR3 runs to 15 residues. Trimming took 0 bases from V and 5 from J, leaving 11 bases between them. Germline V CDR1 and CDR2: MGHRA, YSYEKL. CDR3: CASSQDQQEYQPQHF. DNA of the CDR3: TGCGCCAGCAGCCAAGATCAGCAGGAATATCAGCCCCAGCATTTT.

The J gene is TRBJ1-2, the V gene TRBV20-1; TRBD1 might be the D (5 bases). The germline V gene has CDR1 DFQATT and CDR2 SNEGSKA (reference sequence). The CDR3 totals 15 residues. Trimming cost V 3 bases and J 4 bases, with 18 bases left between them. In DNA, the CDR3 is TGCAGTGCTAGTGGGGGTCAGGGCCTTAGCTATGGCTACACCTTC. It encodes CSASGGQGLSYGYTF.

This chain connects TRBV28 to TRBJ1-4; unclear D gene. V lost 2 bases and J 2 bases, leaving 6 bases between the germline ends. Germline loops: CDR1 MDHEN, CDR2 SYDVKM. The CDR3 contains 14 residues. The CDR3 reads CASSLTYTNEKLFF. CDR3 bases: TGTGCCAGCAGTTTAACCTACACTAATGAAAAACTGTTTTTT.

This chain connects TRBV19 to TRBJ2-2; perhaps TRBD2 as D (6 bases). With 5 bases removed from V and 1 base from J, the gap between germline ends came to 14 bases. The CDR3 sequence is 16 residues long. The germline CDR1 and CDR2 sequences are LNHDA and SQIVND (reference sequence). The CDR3 region is CASSPSPGLNTGELFF. In nucleotides, the CDR3 is TGTGCCAGTAGTCCGAGCCCGGGACTGAACACCGGGGAGCTGTTTTTT. Full variable domain (outside the CDR3, taken from reference TRBV19 and TRBJ2-2): DGGITQSPKYLFRKEGQNVTLSCEQNLNHDAMYWYRQDPGQGLRLIYYSQIVNDFQKGDIAEGYSVSREKKESFPLTVTSAQKNPTAFYLCASSPSPGLNTGELFFGEGSRLTVL.